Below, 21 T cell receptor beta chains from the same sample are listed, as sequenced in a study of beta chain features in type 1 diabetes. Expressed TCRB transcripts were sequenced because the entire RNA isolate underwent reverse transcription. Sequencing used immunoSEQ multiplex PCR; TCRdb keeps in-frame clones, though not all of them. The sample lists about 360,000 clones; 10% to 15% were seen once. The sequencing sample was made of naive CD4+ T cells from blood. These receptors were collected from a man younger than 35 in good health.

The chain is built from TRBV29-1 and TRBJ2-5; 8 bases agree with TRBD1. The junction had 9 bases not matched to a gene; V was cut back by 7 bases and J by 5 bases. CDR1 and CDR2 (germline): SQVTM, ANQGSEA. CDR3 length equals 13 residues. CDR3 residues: CSASTGGGETQYF. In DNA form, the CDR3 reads TGCAGCGCATCCACAGGGGGTGGGGAGACCCAGTACTTC.

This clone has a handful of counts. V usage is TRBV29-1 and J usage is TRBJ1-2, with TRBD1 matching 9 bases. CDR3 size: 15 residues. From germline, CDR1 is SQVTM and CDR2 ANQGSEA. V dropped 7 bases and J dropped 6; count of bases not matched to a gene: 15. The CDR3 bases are TGCAGCGCGGGAAATCGGGACAGGGTCTTTGATGGCTACACCTTC. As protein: CSAGNRDRVFDGYTF. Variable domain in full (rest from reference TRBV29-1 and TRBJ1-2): SAVISQKPSRDICQRGTSLTIQCQVDSQVTMMFWYRQQPGQSLTLIATANQGSEATYESGFVIDKFPISRPNLTFSTLTVSNMSPEDSSIYLCSAGNRDRVFDGYTFGSGTRLTVV.

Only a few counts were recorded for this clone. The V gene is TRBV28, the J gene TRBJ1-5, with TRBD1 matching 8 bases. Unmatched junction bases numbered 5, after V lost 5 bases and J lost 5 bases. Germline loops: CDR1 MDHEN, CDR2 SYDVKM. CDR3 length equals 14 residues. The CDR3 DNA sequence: TGTGCCAGCAGTACACGGACAGGGCATCAGCCCCAGCATTTT. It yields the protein CASSTRTGHQPQHF.

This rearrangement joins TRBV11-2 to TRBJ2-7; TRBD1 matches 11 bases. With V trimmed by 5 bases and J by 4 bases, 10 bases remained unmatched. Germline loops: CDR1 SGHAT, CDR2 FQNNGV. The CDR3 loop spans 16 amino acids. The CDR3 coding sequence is TGTGCCAGCAGCCTCCTTGTAGGGACAGGGGGGTACGAGCAGTACTTC. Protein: CASSLLVGTGGYEQYF. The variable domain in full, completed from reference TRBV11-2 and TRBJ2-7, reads EAGVAQSPRYKIIEKRQSVAFWCNPISGHATLYWYQQILGQGPKLLIQFQNNGVVDDSQLPKDRFSAERLKGVDSTLKIQPAKLEDSAVYLCASSLLVGTGGYEQYFGPGTRLTVT.

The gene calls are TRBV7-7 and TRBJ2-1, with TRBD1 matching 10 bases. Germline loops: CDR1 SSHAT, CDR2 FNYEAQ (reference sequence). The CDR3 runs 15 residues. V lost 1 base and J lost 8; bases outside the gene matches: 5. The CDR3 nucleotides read TGTGCCAGCAGCTTAGGACAGGGGGCGGACGATGAGCAGTTCTTC. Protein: CASSLGQGADDEQFF.

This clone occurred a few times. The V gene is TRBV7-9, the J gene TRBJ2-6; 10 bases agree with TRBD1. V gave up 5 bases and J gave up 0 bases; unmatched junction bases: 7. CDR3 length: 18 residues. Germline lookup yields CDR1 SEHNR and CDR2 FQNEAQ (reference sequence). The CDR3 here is CASSLWTGGSSGANVLTF. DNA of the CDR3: TGTGCCAGCAGCCTCTGGACAGGGGGGTCCTCTGGGGCCAACGTCCTGACTTTC.

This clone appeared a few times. The CDR3 is CASSPPGRGNYEQYF. In DNA form, the CDR3 reads TGTGCCAGCTCACCACCCGGCAGGGGGAACTACGAGCAGTACTTC. The J gene is TRBJ2-7, the V gene TRBV18; 7 bases line up with TRBD1. The CDR3 sequence is 15 residues long. CDR1 and CDR2 from the germline V gene are KGHSH and LQKENI. J gave up 3 bases and V 0 bases, and 5 bases lay outside the gene matches.

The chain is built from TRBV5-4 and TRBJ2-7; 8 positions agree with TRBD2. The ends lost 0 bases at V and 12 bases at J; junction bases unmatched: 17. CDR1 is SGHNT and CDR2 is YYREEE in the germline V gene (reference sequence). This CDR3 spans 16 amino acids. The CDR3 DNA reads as TGTGCCAGCAGCTTGGACGCGCGGGGGGCCAACCCGAGGTGGTACTTC. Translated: CASSLDARGANPRWYF. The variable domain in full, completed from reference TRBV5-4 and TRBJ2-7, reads ETGVTQSPTHLIKTRGQQVTLRCSSQSGHNTVSWYQQALGQGPQFIFQYYREEENGRGNFPPRFSGLQFPNYSSELNVNALELDDSALYLCASSLDARGANPRWYFGPGTRLTVT.

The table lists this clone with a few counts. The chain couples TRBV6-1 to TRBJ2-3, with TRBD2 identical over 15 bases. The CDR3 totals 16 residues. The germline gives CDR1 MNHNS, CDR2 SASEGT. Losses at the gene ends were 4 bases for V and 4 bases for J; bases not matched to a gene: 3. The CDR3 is CASSAGLAGGPDTQYF. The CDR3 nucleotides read TGTGCCAGCAGTGCAGGACTAGCGGGAGGGCCAGATACGCAGTATTTT.

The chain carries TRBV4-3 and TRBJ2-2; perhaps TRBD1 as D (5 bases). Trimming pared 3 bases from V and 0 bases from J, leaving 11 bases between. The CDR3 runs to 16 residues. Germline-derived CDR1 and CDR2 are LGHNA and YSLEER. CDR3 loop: CASSQDGQPNTGELFF. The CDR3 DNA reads TGCGCCAGCAGCCAGGATGGACAACCGAACACCGGGGAGCTGTTTTTT.

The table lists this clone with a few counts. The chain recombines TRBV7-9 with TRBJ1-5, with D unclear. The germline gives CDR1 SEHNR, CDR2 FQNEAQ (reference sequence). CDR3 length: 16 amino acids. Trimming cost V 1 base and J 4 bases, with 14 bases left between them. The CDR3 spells CASSLGSESMNQPQHF. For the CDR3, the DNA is TGTGCCAGCAGCTTAGGTTCGGAGAGTATGAATCAGCCCCAGCATTTT.

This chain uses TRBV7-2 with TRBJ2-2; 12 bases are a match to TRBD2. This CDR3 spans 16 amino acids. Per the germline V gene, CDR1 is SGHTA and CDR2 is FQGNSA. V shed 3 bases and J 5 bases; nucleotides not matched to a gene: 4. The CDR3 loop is CASSLTSGRRTGELFF. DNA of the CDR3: TGTGCCAGCAGCTTGACTAGCGGGAGACGTACCGGGGAGCTGTTTTTT.

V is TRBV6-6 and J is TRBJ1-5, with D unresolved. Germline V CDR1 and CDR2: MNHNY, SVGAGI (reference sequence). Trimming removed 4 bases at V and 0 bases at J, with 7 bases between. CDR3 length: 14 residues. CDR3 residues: CASSWASSNQPQHF. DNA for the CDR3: TGTGCCAGCAGTTGGGCCAGTAGCAATCAGCCCCAGCATTTT.

CDR3 region: CASSVEGRDNSYEQYF. CDR3 DNA sequence: TGTGCCAGCAGCGTAGAAGGTAGGGACAACTCCTACGAGCAGTACTTC. The chain links TRBV9 to TRBJ2-7; D may be TRBD1 (6 bases). Trimming shortened V by 0 bases and J by 0 bases, and 13 bases separated the two germline ends. From germline, CDR1 is SGDLS and CDR2 YYNGEE. The CDR3 covers 16 residues.

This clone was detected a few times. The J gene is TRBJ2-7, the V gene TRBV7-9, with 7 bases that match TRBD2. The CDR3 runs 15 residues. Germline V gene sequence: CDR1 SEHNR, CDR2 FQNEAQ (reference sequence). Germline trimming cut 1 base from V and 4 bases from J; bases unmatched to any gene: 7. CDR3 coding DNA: TGTGCCAGCAGCTTAGTGGAGCGGGATCGGTACGAGCAGTACTTC. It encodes CASSLVERDRYEQYF. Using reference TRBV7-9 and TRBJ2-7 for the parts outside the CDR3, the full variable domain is DTGVSQNPRHKITKRGQNVTFRCDPISEHNRLYWYRQTLGQGPEFLTYFQNEAQLEKSRLLSDRFSAERPKGSFSTLEIQRTEQGDSAMYLCASSLVERDRYEQYFGPGTRLTVT.

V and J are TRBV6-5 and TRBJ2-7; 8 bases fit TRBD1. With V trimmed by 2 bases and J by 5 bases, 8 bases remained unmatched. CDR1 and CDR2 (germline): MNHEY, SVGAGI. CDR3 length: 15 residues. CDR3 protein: CASSYLRTGHNEQYF. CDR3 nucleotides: TGTGCCAGCAGTTACCTAAGGACAGGGCACAACGAGCAGTACTTC.

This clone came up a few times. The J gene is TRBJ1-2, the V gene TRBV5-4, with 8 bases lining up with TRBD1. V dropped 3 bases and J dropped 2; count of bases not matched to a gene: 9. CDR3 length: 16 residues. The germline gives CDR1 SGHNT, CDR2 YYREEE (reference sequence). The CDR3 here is CASSSQTGVMNYGYTF. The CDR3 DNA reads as TGTGCCAGCAGCTCCCAGACAGGGGTCATGAACTATGGCTACACCTTC.

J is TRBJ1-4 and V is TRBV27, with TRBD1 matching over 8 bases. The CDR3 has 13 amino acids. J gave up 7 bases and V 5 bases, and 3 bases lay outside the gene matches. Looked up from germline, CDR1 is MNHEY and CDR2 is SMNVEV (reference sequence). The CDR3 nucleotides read TGTGCCAGCAGTCGGACAGGGACTGAAAAACTGTTTTTT. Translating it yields CASSRTGTEKLFF.

This CDR3 reads CASSFPSGGRHNEQFF. In nucleotides, the CDR3 is TGTGCCAGCAGTTTCCCCTCAGGGGGTCGGCACAATGAGCAGTTCTTC. The V call is TRBV28, the J call TRBJ2-1, with 7 bases identical to TRBD1. Germline V gene lookup returns CDR1 MDHEN and CDR2 SYDVKM. V shed 3 bases, J shed 5 bases, and the junction held 10 bases outside the gene matches. The CDR3 consists of 16 residues.

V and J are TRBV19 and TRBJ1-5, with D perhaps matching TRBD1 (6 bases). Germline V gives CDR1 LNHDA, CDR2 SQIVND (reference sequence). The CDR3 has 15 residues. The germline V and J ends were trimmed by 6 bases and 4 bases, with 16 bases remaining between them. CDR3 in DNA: TGTGCCAGTAGCCTACAGGGAATTCGAAATCAGCCCCAGCATTTT. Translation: CASSLQGIRNQPQHF.

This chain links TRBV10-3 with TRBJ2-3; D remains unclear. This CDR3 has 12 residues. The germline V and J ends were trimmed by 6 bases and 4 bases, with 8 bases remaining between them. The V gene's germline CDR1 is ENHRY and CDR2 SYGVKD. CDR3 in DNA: TGTGCCATCAGCGAGGTATCAGATACGCAGTATTTT. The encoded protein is CAISEVSDTQYF.